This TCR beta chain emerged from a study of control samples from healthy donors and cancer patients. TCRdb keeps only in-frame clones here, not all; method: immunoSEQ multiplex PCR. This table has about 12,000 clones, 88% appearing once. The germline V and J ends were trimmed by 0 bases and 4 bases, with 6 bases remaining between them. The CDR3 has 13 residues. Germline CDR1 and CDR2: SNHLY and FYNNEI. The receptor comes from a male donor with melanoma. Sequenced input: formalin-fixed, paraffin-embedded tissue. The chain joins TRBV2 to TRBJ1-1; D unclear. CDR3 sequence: CASSEALPTEAFF. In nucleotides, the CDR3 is TGTGCCAGCAGTGAAGCGCTTCCCACTGAAGCTTTCTTT.